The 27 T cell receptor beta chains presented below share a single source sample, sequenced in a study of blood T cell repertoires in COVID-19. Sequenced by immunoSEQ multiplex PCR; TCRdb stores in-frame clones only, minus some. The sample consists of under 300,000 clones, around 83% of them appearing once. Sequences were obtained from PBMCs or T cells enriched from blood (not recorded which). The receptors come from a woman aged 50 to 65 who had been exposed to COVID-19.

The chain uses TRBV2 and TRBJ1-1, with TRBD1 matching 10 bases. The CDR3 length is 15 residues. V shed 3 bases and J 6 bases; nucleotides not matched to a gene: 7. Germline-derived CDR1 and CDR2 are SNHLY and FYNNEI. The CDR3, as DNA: TGTGCCAGCAGTGAGATTGGACAGGGGGGGTCTGAAGCTTTCTTT. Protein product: CASSEIGQGGSEAFF. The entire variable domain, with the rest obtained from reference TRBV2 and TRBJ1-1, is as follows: EPEVTQTPSHQVTQMGQEVILRCVPISNHLYFYWYRQILGQKVEFLVSFYNNEISEKSEIFDDQFSVERPDGSNFTLKIRSTKLEDSAMYFCASSEIGQGGSEAFFGQGTRLTVV.

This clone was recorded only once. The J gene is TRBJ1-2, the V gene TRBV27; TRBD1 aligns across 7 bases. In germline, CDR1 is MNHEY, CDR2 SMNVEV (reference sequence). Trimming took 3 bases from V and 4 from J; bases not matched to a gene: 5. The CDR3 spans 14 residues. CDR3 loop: CASSFSGDSYGYTF. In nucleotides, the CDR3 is TGTGCCAGCAGTTTTTCGGGGGACAGCTATGGCTACACCTTC.

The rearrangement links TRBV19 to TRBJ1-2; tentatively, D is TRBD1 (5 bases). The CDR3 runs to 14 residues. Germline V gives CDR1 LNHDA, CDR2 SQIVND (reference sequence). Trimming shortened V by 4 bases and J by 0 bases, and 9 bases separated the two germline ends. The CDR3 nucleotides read TGTGCCAGTAGTACCGCGACAGCTAACTATGGCTACACCTTC. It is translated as CASSTATANYGYTF.

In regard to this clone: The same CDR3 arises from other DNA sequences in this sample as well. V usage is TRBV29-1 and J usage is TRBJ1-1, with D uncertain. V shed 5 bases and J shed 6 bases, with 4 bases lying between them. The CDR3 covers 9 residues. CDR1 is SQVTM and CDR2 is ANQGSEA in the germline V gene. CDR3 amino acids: CSVYPEAFF. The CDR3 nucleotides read TGCAGCGTTTATCCTGAAGCTTTCTTT.

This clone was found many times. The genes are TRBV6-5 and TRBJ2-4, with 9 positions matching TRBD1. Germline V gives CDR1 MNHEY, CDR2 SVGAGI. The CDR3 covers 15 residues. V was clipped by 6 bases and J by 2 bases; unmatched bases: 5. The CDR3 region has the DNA TGTGCCAGCAGCAGGGACAGGGCTCCCAAAAACATTCAGTACTTC. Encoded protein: CASSRDRAPKNIQYF.

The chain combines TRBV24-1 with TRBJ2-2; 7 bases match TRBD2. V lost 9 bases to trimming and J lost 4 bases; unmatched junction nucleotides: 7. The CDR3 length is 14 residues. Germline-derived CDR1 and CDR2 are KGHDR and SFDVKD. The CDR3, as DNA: TGTGCCACCGGGAACGGGGGGACCACCGGGGAGCTGTTTTTT. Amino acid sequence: CATGNGGTTGELFF.

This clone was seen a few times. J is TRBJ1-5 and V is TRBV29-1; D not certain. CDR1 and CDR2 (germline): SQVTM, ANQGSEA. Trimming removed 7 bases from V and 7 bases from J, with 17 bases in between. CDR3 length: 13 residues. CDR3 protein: CSATVDSEQPQHF. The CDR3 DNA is TGCAGCGCCACGGTGGATTCGGAGCAGCCCCAGCATTTT.

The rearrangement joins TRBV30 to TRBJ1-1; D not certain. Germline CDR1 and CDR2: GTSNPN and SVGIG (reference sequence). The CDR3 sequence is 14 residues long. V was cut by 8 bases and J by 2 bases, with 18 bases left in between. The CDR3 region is CALRNLRGNTEAFF. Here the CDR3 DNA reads TGTGCCCTAAGGAACCTGCGAGGAAACACTGAAGCTTTCTTT.

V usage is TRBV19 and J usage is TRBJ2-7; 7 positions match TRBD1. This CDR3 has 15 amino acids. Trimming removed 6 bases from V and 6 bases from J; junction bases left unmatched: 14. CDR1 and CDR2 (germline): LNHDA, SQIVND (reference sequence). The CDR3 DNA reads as TGTGCCAGTAGCAACTTTGACAGGGATCGTCGCGAGCAGTACTTC. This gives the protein CASSNFDRDRREQYF.

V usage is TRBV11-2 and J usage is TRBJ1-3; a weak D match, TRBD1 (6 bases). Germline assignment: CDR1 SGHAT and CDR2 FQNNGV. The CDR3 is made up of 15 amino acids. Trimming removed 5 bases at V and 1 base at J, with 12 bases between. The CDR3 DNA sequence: TGTGCCAGCAGCCAACAGGGACGGTCTGGAAACACCATATATTTT. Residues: CASSQQGRSGNTIYF.

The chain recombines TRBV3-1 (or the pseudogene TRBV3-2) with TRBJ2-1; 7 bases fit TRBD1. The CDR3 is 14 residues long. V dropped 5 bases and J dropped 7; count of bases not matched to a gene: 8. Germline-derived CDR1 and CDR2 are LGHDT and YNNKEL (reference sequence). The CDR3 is CASSLTGPRNEQFF. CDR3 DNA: TGTGCCAGCAGCTTGACAGGGCCAAGGAATGAGCAGTTCTTC.

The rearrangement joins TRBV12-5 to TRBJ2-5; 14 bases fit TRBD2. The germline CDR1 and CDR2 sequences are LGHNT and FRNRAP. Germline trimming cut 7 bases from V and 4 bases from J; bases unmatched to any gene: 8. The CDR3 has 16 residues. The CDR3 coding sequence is TGTGCTAGTGCCTGGACTAGCGGGGGGCAGGGAGAGACCCAGTACTTC. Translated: CASAWTSGGQGETQYF.

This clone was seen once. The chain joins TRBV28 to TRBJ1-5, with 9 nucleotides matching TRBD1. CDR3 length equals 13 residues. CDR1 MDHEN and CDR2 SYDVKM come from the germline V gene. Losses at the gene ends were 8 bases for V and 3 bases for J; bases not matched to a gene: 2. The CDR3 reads CASGTGNNQPQHF. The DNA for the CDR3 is TGTGCCAGCGGGACAGGGAACAATCAGCCCCAGCATTTT.

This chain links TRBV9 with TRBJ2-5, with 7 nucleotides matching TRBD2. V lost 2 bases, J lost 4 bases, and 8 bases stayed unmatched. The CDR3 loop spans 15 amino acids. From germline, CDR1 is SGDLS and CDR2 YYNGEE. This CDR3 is CASSVRMGGSETQYF. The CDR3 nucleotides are TGTGCCAGCAGCGTCAGGATGGGAGGGTCAGAGACCCAGTACTTC.

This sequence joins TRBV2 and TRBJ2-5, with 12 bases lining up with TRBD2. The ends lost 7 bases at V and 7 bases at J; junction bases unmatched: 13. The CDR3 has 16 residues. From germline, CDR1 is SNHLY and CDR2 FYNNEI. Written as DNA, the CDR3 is TGTGCCAGCATCAGGACTAGCGGGGCTTTGCGAGGGACCCAGTACTTC. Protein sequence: CASIRTSGALRGTQYF.

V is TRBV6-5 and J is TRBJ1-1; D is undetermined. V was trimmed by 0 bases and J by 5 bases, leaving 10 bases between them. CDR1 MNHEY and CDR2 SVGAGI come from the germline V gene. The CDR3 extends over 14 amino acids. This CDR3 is CASSYSRLVTEAFF. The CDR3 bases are TGTGCCAGCAGTTACTCAAGACTAGTTACTGAAGCTTTCTTT.

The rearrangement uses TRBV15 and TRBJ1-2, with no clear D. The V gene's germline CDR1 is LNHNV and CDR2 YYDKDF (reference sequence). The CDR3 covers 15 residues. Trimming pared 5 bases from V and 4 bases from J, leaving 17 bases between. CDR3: CATSLETTAPYGYTF. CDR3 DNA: TGTGCCACCAGCCTTGAGACAACCGCCCCCTATGGCTACACCTTC.

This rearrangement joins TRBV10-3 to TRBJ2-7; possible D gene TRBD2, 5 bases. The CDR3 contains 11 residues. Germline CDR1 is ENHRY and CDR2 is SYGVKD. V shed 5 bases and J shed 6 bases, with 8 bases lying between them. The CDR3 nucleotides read TGTGCCATCAGTCGGGGTGGCGAGCAGTACTTC. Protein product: CAISRGGEQYF.

In DNA form, the CDR3 reads TGCAGCGCTCTAGAAGAGACCCAGTACTTC. As protein: CSALEETQYF. The chain joins TRBV29-1 to TRBJ2-5, with D hard to call. V lost 7 bases to trimming and J lost 3 bases, with 6 bases between them. The germline gives CDR1 SQVTM, CDR2 ANQGSEA. This CDR3 has 10 residues.

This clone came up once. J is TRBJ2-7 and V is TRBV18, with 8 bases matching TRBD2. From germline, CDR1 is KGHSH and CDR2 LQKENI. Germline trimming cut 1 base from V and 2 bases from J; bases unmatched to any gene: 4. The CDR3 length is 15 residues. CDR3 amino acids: CASSPLAGGTYEQYF. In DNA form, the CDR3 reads TGTGCCAGCTCACCACTGGCGGGGGGCACCTACGAGCAGTACTTC.

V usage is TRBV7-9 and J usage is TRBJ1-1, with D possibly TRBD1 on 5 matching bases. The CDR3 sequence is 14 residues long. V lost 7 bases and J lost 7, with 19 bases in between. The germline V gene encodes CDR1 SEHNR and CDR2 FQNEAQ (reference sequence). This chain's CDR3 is CASTPTDLGVEAFF. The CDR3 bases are TGTGCCAGCACCCCAACAGACTTAGGGGTTGAAGCTTTCTTT. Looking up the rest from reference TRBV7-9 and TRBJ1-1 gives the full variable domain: DTGVSQNPRHKITKRGQNVTFRCDPISEHNRLYWYRQTLGQGPEFLTYFQNEAQLEKSRLLSDRFSAERPKGSFSTLEIQRTEQGDSAMYLCASTPTDLGVEAFFGQGTRLTVV.

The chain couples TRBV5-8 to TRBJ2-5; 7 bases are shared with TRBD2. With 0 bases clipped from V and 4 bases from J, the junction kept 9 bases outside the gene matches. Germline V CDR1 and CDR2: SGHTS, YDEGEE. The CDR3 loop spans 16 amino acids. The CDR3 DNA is TGTGCCAGCAGCTTGGCCGTACTAGCGAGGAGAGAGACCCAGTACTTC. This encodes CASSLAVLARRETQYF.

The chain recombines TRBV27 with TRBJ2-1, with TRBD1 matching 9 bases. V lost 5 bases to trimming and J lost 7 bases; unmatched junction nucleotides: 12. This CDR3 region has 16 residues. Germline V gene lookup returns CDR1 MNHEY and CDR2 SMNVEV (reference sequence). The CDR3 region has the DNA TGTGCCAGCAGTGGGTTGAGAACAGGGGGCTTAAATGAGCAGTTCTTC. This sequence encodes CASSGLRTGGLNEQFF.

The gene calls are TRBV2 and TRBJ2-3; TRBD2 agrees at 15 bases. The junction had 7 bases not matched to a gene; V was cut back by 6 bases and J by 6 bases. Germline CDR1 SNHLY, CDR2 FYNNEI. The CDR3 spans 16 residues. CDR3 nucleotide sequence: TGTGCCAGCAGCGGACTAGCGGGAGGGGGTTTGGATACGCAGTATTTT. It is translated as CASSGLAGGGLDTQYF.

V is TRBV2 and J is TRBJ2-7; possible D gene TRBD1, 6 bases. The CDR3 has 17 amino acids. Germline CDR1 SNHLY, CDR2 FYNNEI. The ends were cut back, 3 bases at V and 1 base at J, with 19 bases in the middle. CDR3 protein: CASSDSGGRTSSYEQYF. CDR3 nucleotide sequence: TGTGCCAGCAGTGACAGTGGGGGCAGGACATCTTCCTACGAGCAGTACTTC. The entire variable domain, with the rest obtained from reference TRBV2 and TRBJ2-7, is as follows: EPEVTQTPSHQVTQMGQEVILRCVPISNHLYFYWYRQILGQKVEFLVSFYNNEISEKSEIFDDQFSVERPDGSNFTLKIRSTKLEDSAMYFCASSDSGGRTSSYEQYFGPGTRLTVT.

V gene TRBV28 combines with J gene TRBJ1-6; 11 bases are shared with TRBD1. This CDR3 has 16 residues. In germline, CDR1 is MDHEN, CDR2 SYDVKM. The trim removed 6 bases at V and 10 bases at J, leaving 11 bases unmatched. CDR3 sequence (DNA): TGTGCCAGCAGGCCATTGGGACAGGGGGATCAATCACCCCTCCACTTT. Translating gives CASRPLGQGDQSPLHF.

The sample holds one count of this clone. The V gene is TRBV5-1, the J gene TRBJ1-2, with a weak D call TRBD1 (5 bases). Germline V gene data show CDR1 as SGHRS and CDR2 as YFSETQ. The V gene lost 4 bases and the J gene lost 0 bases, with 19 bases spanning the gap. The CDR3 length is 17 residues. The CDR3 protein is CASSPGSFASANYGYTF. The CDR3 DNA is TGCGCCAGCAGCCCAGGGTCCTTCGCGTCCGCTAACTATGGCTACACCTTC.